This is a list of T cell receptor beta chains from one sample in a study of cytomegalovirus exposure and HLA in healthy donors. The data were produced by immunoSEQ multiplex PCR, yet TCRdb's version contains in-frame clones alone and is incomplete. The data contain about 180,000 clones, more than 65% of them singletons. Specimen: PBMCs. The receptor set was obtained from a girl aged 2-9 years in good health and CMV-seropositive. Each CDR3 is given with its conserved first and last residue. The D gene is left open where the match is weak. Rows may omit the clone size; those that give it use once, few, many or a size class.

size	D	J	V	DNA	CDR3
few	TRBD2	TRBJ2-3	TRBV15	TGTGCCACCAGCGGAAGATCGCGGGAGGCCCTTCACACAGATACGCAGTATTTT	CATSGRSREALHTDTQYF
.	.	TRBJ1-3	TRBV6-5	TGTGCCACCTCACGGGCCATATATTTT	CATSRAIYF
.	.	TRBJ1-1	TRBV10-3	TGTGCCATCAGTGTGGGGGGAAGCACTGAAGCTTTCTTT	CAISVGGSTEAFF
.	TRBD2	TRBJ2-7	TRBV6-1	TGTGCCAGCAGTGAAGCTAGCGGGAGGTCCTACGAGCAGTACTTC	CASSEASGRSYEQYF
once	TRBD1	TRBJ1-2	TRBV5-1	TGCGCCAGCAGCTCAGGGACAGGGAATGGCTACACCTTC	CASSSGTGNGYTF
.	.	TRBJ2-2	TRBV27	TGTGCCAGCAGCAAGGGACTTGGGGAACTTGGCGGGGAGCTGTTTTTT	CASSKGLGELGGELFF
.	.	TRBJ1-1	TRBV7-3	TGTGCCAGCAGCTTATCCCCGGGAACTGAAGCTTTCTTT	CASSLSPGTEAFF
.	.	TRBJ1-1	TRBV30	TGTGCCTGGAGAGGACAGATGAACACTGAAGCTTTCTTT	CAWRGQMNTEAFF
.	TRBD1	TRBJ1-5	TRBV5-1	TGCGCCAGCAGCCCGGAGGGGGGGACAGGGGGCCGGGACCAGCCCCAGCATTTT	CASSPEGGTGGRDQPQHF
.	TRBD1	TRBJ2-2	TRBV27	TGTGCCAGCAGTTTATGGGGACAGGGCGGGGAGCTGTTTTTT	CASSLWGQGGELFF
once	.	TRBJ2-3	TRBV21-1	TGTGCCGTACTAGCGGGGGGTCGGATCACAGATACGCAGTATTTT	CAVLAGGRITDTQYF
.	TRBD1	TRBJ1-3	TRBV5-6	TGTGCCAGCAGCCCGGAGACAGGGTCAGGAAACACCATATATTTT	CASSPETGSGNTIYF
once	TRBD1	TRBJ2-3	TRBV28	TGTGCCAGCAGTTTTCCCAGGGGGCGCCTCAAGGATACGCAGTATTTT	CASSFPRGRLKDTQYF
few	TRBD1	TRBJ2-6	TRBV18	TGTGCCAGCTCACCCCGACAGAGGCAGGGGGCTACTGATGGGGCCAACGTCCTGACTTTC	CASSPRQRQGATDGANVLTF
.	.	TRBJ2-4	TRBV5-5	TGTGCCAGCAGCTTGATAGGGGGGGACAAAAACATTCAGTACTTC	CASSLIGGDKNIQYF
.	TRBD2	TRBJ2-2	TRBV7-3	TGTGCCAGCAGCTCCCCCGGCGGGGGGCAGGCGGGGGAGCTGTTTTTT	CASSSPGGGQAGELFF
.	TRBD1	TRBJ2-5	TRBV5-1	TGCGCCAGCAGCCCCGGAAGGGGGCGGGAGACCCAGTACTTC	CASSPGRGRETQYF
.	.	TRBJ2-7	TRBV27	TGTGCCAGCAGTTACAACAGGGTCCACGAGCAGTACTTC	CASSYNRVHEQYF
.	TRBD2	TRBJ2-1	TRBV9	TGTGCCAGCAGCGTAGCGGGGGGCAATGAGCAGTTCTTC	CASSVAGGNEQFF
once	TRBD1	TRBJ2-7	TRBV20-1	TGCAGTGCCCTTACAGGGGGCGAGCAGTACTTC	CSALTGGEQYF
.	.	TRBJ1-3	TRBV6-1	TGTGCCAGCAGTGACCTTAGCTCTGGAAACACCATATATTTT	CASSDLSSGNTIYF
once	.	TRBJ2-3	TRBV4-2	TGTGCCAGCAGCCAAACCCCAGGGGGGACAGATACGCAGTATTTT	CASSQTPGGTDTQYF
.	.	TRBJ2-3	TRBV19	TGTGCCAGTAGCGGGAGAGTAAGCACAGATACGCAGTATTTT	CASSGRVSTDTQYF
once	.	TRBJ2-3	TRBV30	TGTGCCTGGAGACCCGAGAGGACGCAGTATTTT	CAWRPERTQYF
.	.	TRBJ1-1	TRBV9	TGTGCCAGCAGCGTCTCATGGAGGAACACTGAAGCTTTCTTT	CASSVSWRNTEAFF
.	TRBD1	TRBJ2-7	TRBV11-2	TGTGCCAGCAGCTTGGCAGGGGGCCCCTACGAGCAGTACTTC	CASSLAGGPYEQYF
.	.	TRBJ1-1	TRBV5-4	TGTGCCAGCAGCACACAGGGGAACACTGAAGCTTTCTTT	CASSTQGNTEAFF
few	TRBD1	TRBJ1-1	TRBV7-9	TGTGCCAGCAGCGCGAAGGGACAGGGAGGAACTGAAGCTTTCTTT	CASSAKGQGGTEAFF
.	.	TRBJ2-1	TRBV5-4	TGTGCCAGCACCGCTGGGGGGGGCAGCAACAATGAGCAGTTCTTC	CASTAGGGSNNEQFF
.	TRBD1	TRBJ1-3	TRBV30	TGTGCCTGGAGGGGGGACAGTCTGGGAAACACCATATATTTT	CAWRGDSLGNTIYF
.	.	TRBJ1-4	TRBV5-1	TGCGCCAGCAGCTCCGATAACCCCTCTAGGGAAAAACTGTTTTTT	CASSSDNPSREKLFF
.	TRBD1	TRBJ1-2	TRBV6-1	TGTGCCAGCACCCAGGGTCCAGGGGGCGACTATGGCTACACCTTC	CASTQGPGGDYGYTF
.	TRBD1	TRBJ2-1	TRBV5-1	TGCGCCAGCACCTCCGGGACAGGAAATTCCTACAATGAGCAGTTCTTC	CASTSGTGNSYNEQFF
.	TRBD1	TRBJ1-2	TRBV2	TGTGCCACTAGGGGGCAGGACTATGGCTACACCTTC	CATRGQDYGYTF
.	TRBD2	TRBJ2-3	TRBV27	TGTGCCAGCAGTTGGGGCCTAGCGGGAGGTGAAGATACGCAGTATTTT	CASSWGLAGGEDTQYF
.	TRBD2	TRBJ2-5	TRBV11-3	TGTGCCAGCAGCACCAGGCGGGGGGTAACCCTGGAGGCCCAGTACTTC	CASSTRRGVTLEAQYF
.	.	TRBJ2-2	TRBV7-6	TGTGCCAGCTCCCAGTGGACAGTGAACACCGGGGAGCTGTTTTTT	CASSQWTVNTGELFF
.	TRBD2	TRBJ2-3	TRBV7-6	TGTGCCAGCAGCTCCTCCTCGACTAGCGGTCCAACCACAGATACGCAGTATTTT	CASSSSSTSGPTTDTQYF
.	.	TRBJ2-5	TRBV6-5	TGTGCCAGCAGTTACAGCGGCGAGACCCAGTACTTC	CASSYSGETQYF
.	.	TRBJ1-4	TRBV7-2	TGTGCCAGCAGCCGTTATACAGGTTATAATGAAAAACTGTTTTTT	CASSRYTGYNEKLFF
.	.	TRBJ1-2	TRBV6-5	TGTGCCAGCAGTTACCTTGGACAGACCACTAACTATGGCTACACCTTC	CASSYLGQTTNYGYTF
.	TRBD2	TRBJ2-1	TRBV15	TGTGCCACCAGCAACGGACTAGCGGGAGATATCGATGAGCAGTTCTTC	CATSNGLAGDIDEQFF
.	TRBD1	TRBJ2-7	TRBV19	TGTGCCAGTAGAAGGGACAGTGGCTCCTACGAGCAGTACTTC	CASRRDSGSYEQYF
.	.	TRBJ1-4	TRBV9	TGTGCCATGTTAGGGAGAATGCGTGAAAAACTGTTTTTT	CAMLGRMREKLFF
.	.	TRBJ2-1	TRBV19	TGTGCCAGTAGTATTCGGGGACATTACAATGAGCAGTTCTTC	CASSIRGHYNEQFF
.	TRBD1	TRBJ2-7	TRBV5-1	TGCGCCAGCAGCACACAACCACAGGGGGCGCTTCGGGGGGAGCAGTACTTC	CASSTQPQGALRGEQYF
.	TRBD1	TRBJ1-1	TRBV6-4	TGTGCCAGCAGTCGGGACAGGGGATCGGTCGCTTTCTTT	CASSRDRGSVAFF
few	.	TRBJ1-1	TRBV27	TGTGCCAGCAGTTTACTTTCGCGGGGAGGAACTGAAGCTTTCTTT	CASSLLSRGGTEAFF
.	TRBD1	TRBJ1-1	TRBV19	TGTGCCAGTAGAATAGGGGGCTTGACTGAAGCTTTCTTT	CASRIGGLTEAFF
.	.	TRBJ1-2	TRBV5-1	TGCGCCAGCAGCCAACCAATAGGGGCTTTATCCTATGGCTACACCTTC	CASSQPIGALSYGYTF
.	TRBD2	TRBJ2-3	TRBV27	TGTGCCAGCAGTTTAACTAGCGGAAGCACAGATACGCAGTATTTT	CASSLTSGSTDTQYF
once	TRBD1	TRBJ2-7	TRBV2	TGTGCCAGCAACCCCCGGGACAGGGTATACGAGCAGTACTTC	CASNPRDRVYEQYF
.	TRBD1	TRBJ2-4	TRBV5-1	TGCGCCAGCGCCGGGACAGGGAAGGGATTGATTAACATTCAGTACTTC	CASAGTGKGLINIQYF
once	TRBD2	TRBJ2-4	TRBV4-1	TGCGCCAGCAGCCAAGATCTCAGGGGGGGACTAGCGGGATCCCTAGCCAAAAACATTCAGTACTTC	CASSQDLRGGLAGSLAKNIQYF
.	.	TRBJ2-7	TRBV6-5	TGTGCCAGCAGTCCAAGATCCCAGGGTCCCGAGCAGTACTTC	CASSPRSQGPEQYF
.	.	TRBJ1-3	TRBV28	TGTGCCAGCAGTTTATGGGCAGGGGTCCCCTCTGGAAACACCATATATTTT	CASSLWAGVPSGNTIYF
.	TRBD2	TRBJ2-3	TRBV11-1	TGTGCCAGCAGCCCAACTTATAGCGGGAGCGGCACAGATACGCAGTATTTT	CASSPTYSGSGTDTQYF